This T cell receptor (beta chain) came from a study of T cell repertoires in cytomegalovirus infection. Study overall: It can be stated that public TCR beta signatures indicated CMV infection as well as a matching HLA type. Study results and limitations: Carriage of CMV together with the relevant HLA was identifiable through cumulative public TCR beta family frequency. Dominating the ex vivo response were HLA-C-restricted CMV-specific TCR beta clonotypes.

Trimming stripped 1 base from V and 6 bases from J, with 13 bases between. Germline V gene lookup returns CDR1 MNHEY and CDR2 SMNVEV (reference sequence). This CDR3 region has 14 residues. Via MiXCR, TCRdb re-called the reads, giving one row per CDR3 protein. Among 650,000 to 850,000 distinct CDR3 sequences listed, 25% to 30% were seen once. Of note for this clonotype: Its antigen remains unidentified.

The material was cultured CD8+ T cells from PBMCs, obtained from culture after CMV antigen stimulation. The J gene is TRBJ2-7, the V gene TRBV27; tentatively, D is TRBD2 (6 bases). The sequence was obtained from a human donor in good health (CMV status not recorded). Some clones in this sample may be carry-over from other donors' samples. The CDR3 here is CASSLLGQRAEQYF. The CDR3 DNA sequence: TGTGCCAGCAGTTTATTGGGGCAGCGGGCCGAGCAGTACTTC.